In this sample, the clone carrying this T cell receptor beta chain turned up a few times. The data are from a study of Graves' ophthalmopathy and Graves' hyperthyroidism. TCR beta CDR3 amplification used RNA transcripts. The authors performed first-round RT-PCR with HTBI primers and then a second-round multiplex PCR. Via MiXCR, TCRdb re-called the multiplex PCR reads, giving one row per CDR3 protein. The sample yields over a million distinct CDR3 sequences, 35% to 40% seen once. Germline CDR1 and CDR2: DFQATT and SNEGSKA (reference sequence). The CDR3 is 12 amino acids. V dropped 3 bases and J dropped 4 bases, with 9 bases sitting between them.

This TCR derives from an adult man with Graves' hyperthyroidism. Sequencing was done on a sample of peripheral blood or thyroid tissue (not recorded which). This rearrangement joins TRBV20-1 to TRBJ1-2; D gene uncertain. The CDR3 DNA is TGCAGTGCTAGGTCCGCAGTCTATGGCTACACCTTC. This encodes CSARSAVYGYTF.